These 18 T cell receptor beta chains share one sample of origin, sequenced in a study of post-analysis software for immune sequencing data. Every TCR beta cDNA library bore unique molecular identifiers. TCRdb processed the PCR reads anew with MiXCR; each CDR3 protein has one entry. The sample lists about 260,000 distinct CDR3 sequences, 36% occurring once. Notes on the study in general: About five TRBV segments were more frequent in patients than controls; TRBV5-6, TRBV5-1 and TRBV20-1 belonged to this group.

The antigens for these receptors are not known. Sequenced input: blood. All receptors derive from a girl aged 5 to 17 with multiple sclerosis.

CDR3 bases: TGTGCCACCAGCGTAAGACCACAGGGGTGGGGCAACTCCTACGAGCAGTACTTC. Its translation: CATSVRPQGWGNSYEQYF. V gene TRBV15 combines with J gene TRBJ2-7; 7 bases are shared with TRBD1. Trimming took 5 bases from V and 0 from J; bases not matched to a gene: 16. CDR3 length equals 18 residues. From germline, CDR1 is LNHNV and CDR2 YYDKDF (reference sequence).

This clonotype has at least ten counts. The rearrangement joins TRBV29-1 to TRBJ1-2; 10 bases map to TRBD1. Per the germline V gene, CDR1 is SQVTM and CDR2 is ANQGSEA. The CDR3 has 14 residues. Trimming took 5 bases from V and 4 from J; bases not matched to a gene: 7. CDR3 sequence: CSVRDRGGSYGYTF. DNA of the CDR3: TGCAGCGTTCGGGACAGGGGTGGGAGCTATGGCTACACCTTC.

This clonotype has a count of ten or more. This rearrangement joins TRBV4-1 to TRBJ1-2; D is possibly TRBD1 (5 bases). CDR3 length: 14 amino acids. Germline CDR1 and CDR2: MGHRA and YSYEKL. The V end lost 0 bases, the J end lost 13 bases, and 18 bases lay between the germline ends. CDR3 sequence: CASSQEKVREGVTF. The CDR3 nucleotides read TGCGCCAGCAGCCAAGAAAAGGTTCGGGAAGGGGTCACCTTC.

The rearrangement uses TRBV10-3 and TRBJ1-2, with a weak D call TRBD1 (5 bases). The CDR3 is 13 residues long. The germline gives CDR1 ENHRY, CDR2 SYGVKD. Trimming took off 10 bases at V and 6 bases at J, with 18 bases between the two ends. The CDR3 DNA follows: TGTGCCACCGAAGAGGGACGGATGAATGGCTACACCTTC. Its translation: CATEEGRMNGYTF.

The table lists this clonotype with a count of one. The chain employs TRBV20-1 and TRBJ2-3, with D unresolved. The CDR3 totals 14 residues. Germline lookup yields CDR1 DFQATT and CDR2 SNEGSKA (reference sequence). Trimming stripped 7 bases from V and 1 base from J, with 15 bases between. The CDR3: CSVFSALGTDTQYF. The CDR3 DNA sequence: TGCAGTGTTTTCAGCGCGTTAGGCACAGATACGCAGTATTTT.

This clonotype was counted a few times. This may stem from a read error, because a much larger clone lies one nucleotide away. This rearrangement joins TRBV27 to TRBJ2-1; D may be TRBD2 (6 bases). CDR1 is MNHEY and CDR2 is SMNVEV in the germline V gene (reference sequence). There are 15 residues in the CDR3. Trimming stripped 4 bases from V and 8 bases from J, with 18 bases between. CDR3 protein: CASSSPGTYDDEQFF. As DNA, the CDR3 is TGTGCCAGCAGTTCACCCGGGACTTACGACGATGAGCAGTTCTTC.

In its sample, this clonotype was seen a few times. This clone may be a read error of a much larger clone one base away. The gene calls are TRBV11-2 and TRBJ2-5, with D possibly TRBD1 on 6 matching bases. Trimming cost V 5 bases and J 11 bases, with 21 bases left between them. The CDR3 has 14 residues. Germline values: CDR1 SGHAT, CDR2 FQNNGV. The CDR3 is CASSQGRQGGEQYF. Written as DNA, the CDR3 is TGTGCCAGCAGCCAGGGGCGGCAGGGCGGTGAGCAGTACTTC.

In this sample, this clonotype turned up many times. The J gene is TRBJ1-1, the V gene TRBV20-1, with TRBD1 as a possible D gene (5 bases). V lost 5 bases and J lost 1, with 17 bases in between. The CDR3 contains 15 residues. Germline CDR1 DFQATT, CDR2 SNEGSKA (reference sequence). In DNA form, the CDR3 reads TGCAGTGCTTGGGACCCTGGGGGGGAGAACACTGAAGCTTTCTTT. Protein: CSAWDPGGENTEAFF.

The DNA for the CDR3 is TGTGCCAGCTCACCTACTGGGAGGACTAGCGTCAATGAGCAGTTCTTC. Its translation is CASSPTGRTSVNEQFF. The chain recombines TRBV18 with TRBJ2-1; 9 bases are a match to TRBD2. V lost 3 bases to trimming and J lost 6 bases; unmatched junction nucleotides: 9. CDR1 is KGHSH and CDR2 is LQKENI in the germline V gene. This CDR3 is 16 amino acids long.

A remark on this clonotype: Since a much larger clone is just one base distant, this may be a read error. The CDR3 DNA follows: TGTGCCAGCGGTTACTGCCCGGGACAGGGCGCCGGGGAGCTGTTTTTT. It encodes CASGYCPGQGAGELFF. This rearrangement joins TRBV4-2 to TRBJ2-2, with TRBD1 identical over 9 bases. Trimming took 8 bases from V and 6 from J; bases not matched to a gene: 13. The CDR3 is 16 amino acids. Germline CDR1 and CDR2: LGHNA and YNFKEQ.

Of note for this clonotype: One end of the junction varies from germline; a read error may be responsible. The chain combines TRBV15 with TRBJ2-5; D might be TRBD1 or TRBD2, each matching 6 bases. The CDR3 runs 14 residues. Germline V CDR1 and CDR2: LNHNV, YYDKDF (reference sequence). DNA for the CDR3: TGTGCCACCGGCAGAGTTCGGGGGCCGGAGACCCAGTACTTC. The encoded protein is CATGRVRGPETQYF.

The table lists this clonotype with many counts. The chain links TRBV11-2 to TRBJ2-3; no definite D call. The CDR3 has 11 residues. Germline assignment: CDR1 SGHAT and CDR2 FQNNGV. V gave up 6 bases and J gave up 3 bases, with 4 bases separating them. Here the CDR3 reads CASSVTDTQYF. The CDR3 coding sequence is TGTGCCAGCAGTGTTACAGATACGCAGTATTTT.

The chain links TRBV27 to TRBJ2-1; tentatively, D is TRBD1 or TRBD2 (5 bases each). The length of the CDR3 is 16 residues. Germline V CDR1 and CDR2: MNHEY, SMNVEV (reference sequence). V dropped 6 bases and J dropped 4 bases, with 19 bases sitting between them. CDR3 protein: CASREEGWGGYNEQFF. The CDR3 bases are TGTGCCAGCAGGGAGGAAGGGTGGGGCGGATACAATGAGCAGTTCTTC.

CDR3 in amino acids: CASSFRGGPVDTQYF. CDR3 nucleotide sequence: TGTGCCAGCAGCTTCCGCGGAGGGCCAGTAGATACGCAGTATTTT. This rearrangement joins TRBV12-3 or TRBV12-4 to TRBJ2-3; D is perhaps TRBD2 (6 bases). Trimming left V 6 bases short and J 5 bases short, with 18 bases between. The CDR3 contains 15 residues.

This clonotype was seen a handful of times. It may be a read error: a sequence one base away is much more abundant. The chain employs TRBV20-1 and TRBJ1-6, with unresolved D. CDR1 DFQATT and CDR2 SNEGSKA come from the germline V gene (reference sequence). The CDR3 consists of 14 residues. CDR3 in DNA: TGCAGTGCTAGCGAGGGCTCCTATAATTCACCCCCCCACTTT. As protein: CSASEGSYNSPPHF.

This clonotype was seen repeatedly, ten times or more. The chain couples TRBV6-6 to TRBJ2-6; TRBD1 aligns across 8 bases. Germline loops: CDR1 MNHNY, CDR2 SVGAGI (reference sequence). The CDR3 extends over 17 amino acids. Trimming cost V 6 bases and J 4 bases; bases outside gene matches: 11. For the CDR3, the DNA is TGTGCCAGCAGGGACAGGGTCCAGCGGGCCGGGGCCAACGTCCTGACTTTC. Amino acids: CASRDRVQRAGANVLTF.

Notes on this clonotype: This could be a read error, since a much larger clone is one nucleotide away. The chain links TRBV4-2 to TRBJ2-5; D is possibly TRBD1 (5 bases). V was shortened by 2 bases and J by 11 bases, with 12 bases between the two germline ends. This CDR3 has 12 amino acids. Germline V gives CDR1 LGHNA, CDR2 YNFKEQ. This CDR3 reads CASSQWGGEQYF. The CDR3 DNA is TGTGCCAGCAGCCAATGGGGCGGTGAGCAGTACTTC.

The J gene is TRBJ2-7, the V gene TRBV13, with TRBD1 matching over 8 bases. With V trimmed by 0 bases and J by 5 bases, 6 bases remained unmatched. This CDR3 spans 15 amino acids. Per the germline V gene, CDR1 is PRHDT and CDR2 is FYEKMQ (reference sequence). Here the CDR3 DNA reads TGTGCCAGCAGCTTAGGAGGGACAGGTGAGAACGAGCAGTACTTC. Translating gives CASSLGGTGENEQYF.